The next 13 T cell receptor beta chains were all read from a single sample in a study of T cell responses to AZD1222 COVID-19 vaccine. Generated by immunoSEQ multiplex PCR, the TCRdb table keeps only in-frame clones and is missing some. The table records 150,000 or so clones, more than 75% of them present only once. Specimen: peripheral blood, collected 28 days after the second AZD1222 dose. Every receptor here comes from an adult who received the AZD1222 COVID-19 vaccine.

The chain is built from TRBV18 and TRBJ2-7, with D hard to call. Between the trimmed V and J ends, which lost 3 bases and 5 bases, there was a span of 14 bases. The CDR3 spans 14 residues. Germline lookup yields CDR1 KGHSH and CDR2 LQKENI. CDR3 in amino acids: CASSPTYPPDEQYF. The CDR3 bases are TGTGCCAGCTCACCCACTTATCCGCCCGACGAGCAGTACTTC.

The rearrangement uses TRBV5-1 and TRBJ1-6, with D unclear. This CDR3 has 15 amino acids. V was trimmed by 0 bases and J by 3 bases, leaving 7 bases between them. Germline CDR1 reads SGHRS; CDR2 reads YFSETQ. DNA of the CDR3: TGCGCCAGCAGCTTGGGCCCGGACTATAATTCACCCCTCCACTTT. It translates to CASSLGPDYNSPLHF.

This clone appeared a single time. The gene calls are TRBV5-1 and TRBJ2-3; 7 bases are shared with TRBD1. Germline CDR1 SGHRS, CDR2 YFSETQ. Losses at the gene ends were 0 bases for V and 4 bases for J; bases not matched to a gene: 8. The CDR3 covers 16 residues. DNA of the CDR3: TGCGCCAGCAGCTTGGCTGAAGGGGGCGCCCCAGATACGCAGTATTTT. This translates into CASSLAEGGAPDTQYF.

J is TRBJ2-5 and V is TRBV20-1; 7 bases match TRBD2. Per germline, CDR1 DFQATT and CDR2 SNEGSKA (reference sequence). Trimming at V came to 6 bases and at J to 14 bases, leaving 9 bases not matched to a gene. The CDR3 sequence is 10 residues long. The CDR3, as DNA: TGCAGTGCCGGGACTACCACTTACTACTTC. As protein: CSAGTTTYYF.

This chain links TRBV9 with TRBJ2-6; 7 bases are a match to TRBD2. The germline V gene encodes CDR1 SGDLS and CDR2 YYNGEE. J was trimmed by 2 bases and V by 3 bases; bases with no gene match: 2. This CDR3 contains 15 residues. CDR3 residues: CASSASGAGANVLTF. DNA of the CDR3: TGTGCCAGCAGCGCGAGCGGGGCTGGGGCCAACGTCCTGACTTTC.

This rearrangement joins TRBV2 to TRBJ2-3; no definite D call. Germline-derived CDR1 and CDR2 are SNHLY and FYNNEI. Trimming stripped 6 bases from V and 1 base from J, with 11 bases between. The CDR3 covers 14 residues. CDR3 in amino acids: CASSVLWGTDTQYF. In DNA, the CDR3 is TGTGCCAGCAGCGTCCTGTGGGGCACAGATACGCAGTATTTT.

The V gene is TRBV21-1, the J gene TRBJ2-1; the tabulated D call, TRBD2, remains unverified against the DNA. TRBV21-1 is marked as a pseudogene. The CDR3 covers 16 residues. The CDR3 loop is CASSRVLRGFYNEQFF. CDR3 bases: TGTGCCAGCAGCAGGGTTCTACGGGGATTTTACAATGAGCAGTTCTTC.

This chain links TRBV11-3 with TRBJ2-2; 8 bases match TRBD1. The germline V gene has CDR1 SGHNT and CDR2 YENEEA. The V gene end was trimmed by 3 bases and the J gene end by 5 bases; junction bases not matched to a gene: 11. The CDR3 extends over 17 amino acids. The CDR3 DNA sequence: TGTGCCAGCAGCTTCGGCCTCAGGGGGCGAGGGACCGGGGAGCTGTTTTTT. This encodes CASSFGLRGRGTGELFF.

The rearrangement uses TRBV14 and TRBJ2-7, with 10 bases fitting TRBD2. The CDR3 runs to 14 residues. The germline gives CDR1 SGHDN, CDR2 FVKESK. The V and J ends lost 4 bases and 3 bases, in that order; junction bases with no gene match: 3. The CDR3 here is CASSPLAGGYEQYF. CDR3 nucleotides: TGTGCCAGCAGCCCATTAGCGGGGGGCTACGAGCAGTACTTC.

As for this clone: Other nucleotide sequences from this sample produce the same CDR3. The chain recombines TRBV29-1 with TRBJ2-3; 8 bases align to TRBD2. J lost 4 bases, V lost 7 bases, and 4 bases had no gene match. The CDR3 runs to 12 residues. Germline CDR1 and CDR2: SQVTM and ANQGSEA. The CDR3 bases are TGCAGCGCGAGACTAGCGTCAGATACGCAGTATTTT. Protein: CSARLASDTQYF.

The V call is TRBV21-1, the J call TRBJ2-7; the D segment call TRBD1 is taken from the table without a DNA check. TRBV21-1 is a pseudogene. This CDR3 region has 14 residues. CDR3 protein: CASSDRDRRYEQYF. In DNA form, the CDR3 reads TGTGCCAGCAGCGACCGGGACAGACGTTACGAGCAGTACTTC.

V gene TRBV9 combines with J gene TRBJ1-4; D is ambiguous. Deletions cut 6 bases from V and 7 bases from J, with 16 bases between. The germline V gene has CDR1 SGDLS and CDR2 YYNGEE. The CDR3 runs 14 residues. CDR3 in DNA: TGTGCCAGCAACACGGGAGGCTCGGGTGAAAAACTGTTTTTT. Translated: CASNTGGSGEKLFF. Looking up the rest from reference TRBV9 and TRBJ1-4 gives the full variable domain: DSGVTQTPKHLITATGQRVTLRCSPRSGDLSVYWYQQSLDQGLQFLIQYYNGEERAKGNILERFSAQQFPDLHSELNLSSLELGDSALYFCASNTGGSGEKLFFGSGTQLSVL.

The chain employs TRBV19 and TRBJ1-1; D uncertain. CDR3 size: 15 residues. Germline V gene data show CDR1 as LNHDA and CDR2 as SQIVND (reference sequence). V was shortened by 6 bases and J by 1 base, with 15 bases between the two germline ends. As DNA, the CDR3 is TGTGCCAGTAGGCTATACGGAGGAGCGAACACTGAAGCTTTCTTT. This encodes CASRLYGGANTEAFF.